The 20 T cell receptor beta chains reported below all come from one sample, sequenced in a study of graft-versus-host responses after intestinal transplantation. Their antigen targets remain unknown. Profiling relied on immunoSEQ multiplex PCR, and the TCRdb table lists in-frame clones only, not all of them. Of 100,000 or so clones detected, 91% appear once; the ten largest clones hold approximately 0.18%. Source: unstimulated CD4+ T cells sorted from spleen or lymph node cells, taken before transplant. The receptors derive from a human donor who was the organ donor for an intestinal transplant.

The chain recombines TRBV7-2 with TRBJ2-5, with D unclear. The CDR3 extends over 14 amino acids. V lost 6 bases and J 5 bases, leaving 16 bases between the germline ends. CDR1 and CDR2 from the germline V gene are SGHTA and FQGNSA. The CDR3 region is CASSYPGPTETQYF. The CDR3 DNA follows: TGTGCCAGCAGTTACCCTGGGCCCACGGAGACCCAGTACTTC. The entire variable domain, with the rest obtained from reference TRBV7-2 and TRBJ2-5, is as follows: GAGVSQSPSNKVTEKGKDVELRCDPISGHTALYWYRQSLGQGLEFLIYFQGNSAPDKSGLPSDRFSAERTGGSVSTLTIQRTQQEDSAVYLCASSYPGPTETQYFGPGTRLLVL.

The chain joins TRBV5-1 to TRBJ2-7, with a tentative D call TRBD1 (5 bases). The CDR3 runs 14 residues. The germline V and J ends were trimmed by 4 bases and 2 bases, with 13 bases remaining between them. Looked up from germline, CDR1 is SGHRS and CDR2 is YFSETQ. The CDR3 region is CASSPIPGPYEQYF. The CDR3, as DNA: TGCGCCAGCAGCCCCATTCCAGGGCCCTACGAGCAGTACTTC.

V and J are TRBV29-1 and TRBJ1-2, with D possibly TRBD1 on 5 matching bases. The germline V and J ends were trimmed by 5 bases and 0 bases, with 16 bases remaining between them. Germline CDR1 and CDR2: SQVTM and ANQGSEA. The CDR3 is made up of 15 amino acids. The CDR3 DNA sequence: TGCAGCGTTCAACCGGGGGTAGCTTCTAACTATGGCTACACCTTC. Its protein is CSVQPGVASNYGYTF.

CDR3 protein: CASRGLAGPDTQYF. CDR3 in DNA: TGTGCCAGCAGAGGACTAGCGGGACCAGATACGCAGTATTTT. V is TRBV6-1 and J is TRBJ2-3; 12 nucleotides match TRBD2. The CDR3 has 14 amino acids. V trimming: 6 bases; J trimming: 4 bases; junction bases outside the gene matches: 2. Germline V gene sequence: CDR1 MNHNS, CDR2 SASEGT.

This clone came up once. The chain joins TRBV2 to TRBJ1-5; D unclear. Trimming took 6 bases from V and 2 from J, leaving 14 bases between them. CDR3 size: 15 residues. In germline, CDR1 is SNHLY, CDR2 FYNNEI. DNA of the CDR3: TGTGCCAGCAGATCCAACTACGGGGGCAATCAGCCCCAGCATTTT. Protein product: CASRSNYGGNQPQHF. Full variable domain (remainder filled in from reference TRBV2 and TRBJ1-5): EPEVTQTPSHQVTQMGQEVILRCVPISNHLYFYWYRQILGQKVEFLVSFYNNEISEKSEIFDDQFSVERPDGSNFTLKIRSTKLEDSAMYFCASRSNYGGNQPQHFGDGTRLSIL.

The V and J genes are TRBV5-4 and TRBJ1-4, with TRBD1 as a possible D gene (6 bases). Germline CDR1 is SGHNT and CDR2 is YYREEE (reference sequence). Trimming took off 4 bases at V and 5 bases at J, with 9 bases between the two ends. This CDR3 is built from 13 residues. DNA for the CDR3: TGTGCCAGCAGCGGGGGCTTGAATGAAAAACTGTTTTTT. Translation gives CASSGGLNEKLFF.

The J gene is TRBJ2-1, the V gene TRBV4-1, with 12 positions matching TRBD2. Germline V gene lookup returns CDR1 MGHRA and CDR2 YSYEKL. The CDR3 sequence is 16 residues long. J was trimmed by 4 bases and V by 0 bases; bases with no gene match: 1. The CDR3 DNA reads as TGCGCCAGCAGCCAAGACCTAGCGGGGGGGTACAATGAGCAGTTCTTC. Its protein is CASSQDLAGGYNEQFF.

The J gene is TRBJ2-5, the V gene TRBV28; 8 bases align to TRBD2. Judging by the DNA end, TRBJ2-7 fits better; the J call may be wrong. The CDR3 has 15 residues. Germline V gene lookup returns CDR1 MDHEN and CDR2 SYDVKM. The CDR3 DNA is TGTGCCAGCAGCGATTCGGGGGGGGCAGCTTACGAGCAGTACTTC. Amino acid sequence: CASSDSGGAAYEQYF.

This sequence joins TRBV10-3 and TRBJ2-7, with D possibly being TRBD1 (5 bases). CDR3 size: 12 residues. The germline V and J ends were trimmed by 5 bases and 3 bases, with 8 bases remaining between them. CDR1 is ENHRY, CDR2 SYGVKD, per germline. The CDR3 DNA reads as TGTGCCATCAGTTATCAGGGCTACGAGCAGTACTTC. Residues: CAISYQGYEQYF.

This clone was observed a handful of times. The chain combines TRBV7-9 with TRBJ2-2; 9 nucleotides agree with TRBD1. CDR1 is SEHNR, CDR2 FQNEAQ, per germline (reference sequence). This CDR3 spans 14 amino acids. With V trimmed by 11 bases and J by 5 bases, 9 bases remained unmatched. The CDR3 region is CALSGTGKTGELFF. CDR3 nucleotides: TGTGCCCTCAGCGGGACAGGGAAGACCGGGGAGCTGTTTTTT.

The CDR3 coding sequence is TGCGCCAGCAGCCTCAGGGACTCTAGCACAGATACGCAGTATTTT. It is translated as CASSLRDSSTDTQYF. This chain connects TRBV5-1 to TRBJ2-3, with D possibly being TRBD2 (6 bases). Trimming removed 4 bases at V and 0 bases at J, with 12 bases between. The CDR3 is 15 amino acids. CDR1 and CDR2 from the germline V gene are SGHRS and YFSETQ.

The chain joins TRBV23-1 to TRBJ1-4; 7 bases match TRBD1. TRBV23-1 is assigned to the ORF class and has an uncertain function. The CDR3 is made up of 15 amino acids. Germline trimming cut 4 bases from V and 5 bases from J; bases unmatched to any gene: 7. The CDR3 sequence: CASSPSQGLNEKLFF. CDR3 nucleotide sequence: TGCGCCAGCAGTCCTTCACAGGGGCTCAATGAAAAACTGTTTTTT.

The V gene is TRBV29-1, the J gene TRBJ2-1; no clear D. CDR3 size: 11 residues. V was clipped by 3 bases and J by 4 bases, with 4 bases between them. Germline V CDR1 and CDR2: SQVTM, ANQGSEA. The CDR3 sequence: CSVDLYNEQFF. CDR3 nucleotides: TGCAGCGTTGACCTATACAATGAGCAGTTCTTC.

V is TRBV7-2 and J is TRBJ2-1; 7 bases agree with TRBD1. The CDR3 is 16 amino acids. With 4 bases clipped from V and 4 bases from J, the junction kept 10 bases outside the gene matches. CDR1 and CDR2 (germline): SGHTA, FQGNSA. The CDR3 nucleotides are TGTGCCAGCAGCTCGCTACAGGGGACGACTTACAATGAGCAGTTCTTC. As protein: CASSSLQGTTYNEQFF.

CDR3 residues: CASSLTLLSGYEQYF. CDR3 coding DNA: TGTGCCAGCAGCTTAACACTGCTGTCCGGGTACGAGCAGTACTTC. The rearrangement links TRBV11-2 to TRBJ2-5; D gene unclear. Judging by the DNA end, TRBJ2-7 fits better; the J call may be wrong. The CDR3 sequence is 15 residues long. CDR1 and CDR2 from the germline V gene are SGHAT and FQNNGV.

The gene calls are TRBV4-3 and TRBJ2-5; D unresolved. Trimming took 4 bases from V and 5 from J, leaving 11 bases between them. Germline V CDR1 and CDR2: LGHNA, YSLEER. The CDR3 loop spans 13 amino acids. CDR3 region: CASSLMVGETQYF. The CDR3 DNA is TGCGCCAGCAGCCTTATGGTCGGGGAGACCCAGTACTTC.

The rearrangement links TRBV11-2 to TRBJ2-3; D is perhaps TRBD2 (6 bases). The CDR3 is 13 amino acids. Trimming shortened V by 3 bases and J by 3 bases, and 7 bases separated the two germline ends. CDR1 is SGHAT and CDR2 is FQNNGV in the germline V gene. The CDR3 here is CASSLGTTDTQYF. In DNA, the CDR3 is TGTGCCAGCAGCTTGGGGACTACAGATACGCAGTATTTT.

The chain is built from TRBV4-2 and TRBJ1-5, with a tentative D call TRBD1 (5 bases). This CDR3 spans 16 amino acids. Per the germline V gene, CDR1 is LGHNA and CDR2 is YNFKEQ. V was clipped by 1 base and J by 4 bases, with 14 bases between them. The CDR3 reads CASSQGSGSANQPQHF. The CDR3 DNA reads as TGTGCCAGCAGCCAAGGATCAGGGTCGGCGAATCAGCCCCAGCATTTT.

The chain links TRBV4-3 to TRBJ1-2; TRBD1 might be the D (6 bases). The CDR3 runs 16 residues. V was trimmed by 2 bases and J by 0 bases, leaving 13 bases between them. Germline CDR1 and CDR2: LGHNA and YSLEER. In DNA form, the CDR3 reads TGCGCCAGCAGCCAACTACAGGGTTTGGCTAACTATGGCTACACCTTC. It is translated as CASSQLQGLANYGYTF.

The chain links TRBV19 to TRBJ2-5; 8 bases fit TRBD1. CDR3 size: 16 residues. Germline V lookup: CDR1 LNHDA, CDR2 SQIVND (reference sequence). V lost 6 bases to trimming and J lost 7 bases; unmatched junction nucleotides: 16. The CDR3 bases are TGTGCCAGTAGCCAACCCCGGACAGGGCCACCCCTGACCCAGTACTTC. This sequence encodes CASSQPRTGPPLTQYF.